A single TCR beta chain is shown here with its context. This record belongs to a study of CD8 T cells in Susac syndrome. Random hexamers served to reverse transcribe roughly 0.45 to 1 ug RNA. A single record per CDR3 protein comes from TCRdb applying MiXCR to the immunoSEQ multiplex PCR reads. The sample carries 200,000 or so distinct CDR3 sequences, around 95% recorded once. Patients with Susac syndrome met the recently defined diagnostic criteria for definite or probable disease. The ends lost 0 bases at V and 0 bases at J; junction bases unmatched: 3. The length of the CDR3 is 17 residues. Germline-derived CDR1 and CDR2 are MNHEY and SVGAGI.

The origin of this receptor is a human donor with Susac syndrome. Sequencing used CD4+ T cells from PBMCs. The chain joins TRBV6-5 to TRBJ2-1, with 9 bases fitting TRBD2. Here the CDR3 reads CASSYSAGGASYNEQFF. CDR3 nucleotides: TGTGCCAGCAGTTACTCAGCGGGGGGCGCCTCCTACAATGAGCAGTTCTTC.